The present T cell receptor beta chain was sequenced within a study of metastatic and nonmetastatic thyroid tumors. Study-wide background: Malignant thyroid and benign thyroid patients provided blood and tumor or nodule tissue whose repertoires were compared. The study's findings and limits: It was reportedly found that TCR beta diversity was significantly higher in malignant thyroid tumors than in benign nodules, a difference seen in both blood and tumor samples.

Patients had received no treatment of any kind before thyroid surgery. From germline, CDR1 is SGHNT and CDR2 YYREEE (reference sequence). V shed 4 bases and J 6 bases; nucleotides not matched to a gene: 7. There are 15 residues in the CDR3. In its sample, this clone was seen many times. As yet, its antigen is unknown. Authors' data handling: A classifier of distant metastasis in papillary thyroid cancer was built from CDR3 differences (across clinicopathological groups). TCRdb re-clonotyped the PCR reads through MiXCR. For this entry, the V and J calls and clone size follow TCRdb and not the study's own pipeline. Among 35,000 to 50,000 clones listed, around a fifth were seen once.

Sequenced: blood. The TCR was taken from a female donor with papillary thyroid cancer or a benign thyroid nodule (not recorded which). Some clones in this sample may be carry-over from other donors' samples. The V call is TRBV5-4, the J call TRBJ2-1, with 10 bases matching TRBD1. CDR3 region: CASSTPGQGTNEQFF. The CDR3, as DNA: TGTGCCAGCAGCACCCCGGGACAGGGGACCAATGAGCAGTTCTTC. Full variable domain (outside the CDR3, taken from reference TRBV5-4 and TRBJ2-1): ETGVTQSPTHLIKTRGQQVTLRCSSQSGHNTVSWYQQALGQGPQFIFQYYREEENGRGNFPPRFSGLQFPNYSSELNVNALELDDSALYLCASSTPGQGTNEQFFGPGTRLTVL.